The clone carrying this TCR beta chain appeared once. Its antigen is currently unknown. As every portion of the isolated RNA was reverse transcribed, the sequencing read expressed TCRB transcripts. Some clones are missing from TCRdb's copy, which holds only in-frame ones; the method was immunoSEQ multiplex PCR. The sample records tens of thousands of clones, 35% to 50% being singletons. The data were taken from a study of beta chain features in type 1 diabetes. Background on the study: The samples had around 100 million sorted cells examined in all. Study conclusions and caveats: Sampled from patients, naive, central memory and Treg TCRB repertoires appeared more similar than those sampled from healthy donors. Among all four CD4+ subsets, Type 1 diabetes patients had TCRB CDR3s that were moderately but significantly shorter.

The single heparinised draw taken from each donor contained about 100 mL of blood on average. The germline CDR1 and CDR2 sequences are MNHNS and SASEGT. This CDR3 is built from 14 residues. Between the trimmed V and J ends, which lost 3 bases and 4 bases, there was a span of 11 bases. Specimen: Tregs from blood. This TCR came from a young man with type 1 diabetes. V and J are TRBV6-1 and TRBJ2-3; D might be TRBD2 (5 bases). The CDR3, as DNA: TGTGCCAGCAGTGATCGAGGGAATCCAGATACGCAGTATTTT. This translates into CASSDRGNPDTQYF.